Listed below are T cell receptor beta chains from one sample, sequenced in a study of PD-L1 blockade in urothelial cancer. Some clones are missing from TCRdb's copy, which holds only in-frame ones; the method was immunoSEQ multiplex PCR. The sample includes about 95,000 clones, roughly 89% of them seen just once. The source was PBMCs, collected around atezolizumab (anti-PD-L1) treatment. The receptors stem from a man aged 55 to 69 with urothelial cancer. Both conserved end residues are part of each CDR3. Each record gives: J gene, clone size, D gene, V gene, CDR3 protein, CDR3 DNA. A D gene is named only where the DNA matches it firmly. Not all rows give a size; the values are once, few, many and, for expanded clones, a class.

J gene: TRBJ1-5
clone size: few
D gene: TRBD1
V gene: TRBV23-1
CDR3 protein: CASSRGSDRRDSNQPQHF
CDR3 DNA: TGCGCCAGCAGTCGGGGATCGGACAGGCGGGATAGCAATCAGCCCCAGCATTTT

J gene: TRBJ2-3
clone size: .
D gene: TRBD2
V gene: TRBV29-1
CDR3 protein: CSYTPSGSATDTQYF
CDR3 DNA: TGCAGCTATACACCTAGCGGGAGTGCGACAGATACGCAGTATTTT

J gene: TRBJ2-5
clone size: .
D gene: .
V gene: TRBV10-3
CDR3 protein: CAISGQGTETQYF
CDR3 DNA: TGTGCCATCAGTGGGCAGGGGACGGAGACCCAGTACTTC

J gene: TRBJ1-3
clone size: .
D gene: TRBD1
V gene: TRBV15
CDR3 protein: CATSQRQGPGNTIYF
CDR3 DNA: TGTGCCACCAGCCAGCGACAGGGCCCTGGAAACACCATATATTTT

J gene: TRBJ2-2
clone size: .
D gene: .
V gene: TRBV6-5
CDR3 protein: CASSYSRSAGELFF
CDR3 DNA: TGTGCCAGCAGTTACTCGAGATCCGCCGGGGAGCTGTTTTTT

J gene: TRBJ2-7
clone size: .
D gene: TRBD2
V gene: TRBV10-3
CDR3 protein: CATSPGLVGEQYF
CDR3 DNA: TGTGCCACCTCGCCGGGACTAGTAGGCGAGCAGTACTTC

J gene: TRBJ1-6
clone size: .
D gene: .
V gene: TRBV6-6
CDR3 protein: CASSPTGYNSPLHF
CDR3 DNA: TGTGCCAGCAGTCCCACAGGGTATAATTCACCCCTCCACTTT

J gene: TRBJ1-2
clone size: .
D gene: .
V gene: TRBV5-1
CDR3 protein: CASSPNGGYGYTF
CDR3 DNA: TGCGCCAGCAGCCCAAACGGGGGTTATGGCTACACCTTC

J gene: TRBJ1-4
clone size: .
D gene: .
V gene: TRBV11-2
CDR3 protein: CASSRPGEKKLFF
CDR3 DNA: TGTGCCAGCAGCCGCCCCGGAGAAAAAAAACTGTTTTTT

J gene: TRBJ2-5
clone size: .
D gene: TRBD2
V gene: TRBV4-1
CDR3 protein: CASSQDKNGGRPQYF
CDR3 DNA: TGCGCCAGCAGCCAAGATAAGAACGGGGGGAGACCCCAGTACTTC

J gene: TRBJ1-2
clone size: .
D gene: .
V gene: TRBV2
CDR3 protein: CASEWQRNGYTF
CDR3 DNA: TGTGCCAGCGAGTGGCAGCGGAATGGCTACACCTTC

J gene: TRBJ2-7
clone size: .
D gene: .
V gene: TRBV6-1
CDR3 protein: CASSLSTGVYEQYF
CDR3 DNA: TGTGCCAGCAGTCTTTCCACAGGAGTCTACGAGCAGTACTTC

J gene: TRBJ1-2
clone size: .
D gene: .
V gene: TRBV18
CDR3 protein: CASSPPGTLDYGYTF
CDR3 DNA: TGTGCCAGCTCACCCCCCGGGACATTGGACTATGGCTACACCTTC

J gene: TRBJ2-3
clone size: once
D gene: TRBD1
V gene: TRBV5-1
CDR3 protein: CASSPGQGFTDTQYF
CDR3 DNA: TGCGCCAGCAGCCCAGGACAGGGTTTCACAGATACGCAGTATTTT

J gene: TRBJ2-5
clone size: .
D gene: TRBD2
V gene: TRBV30
CDR3 protein: CAWASGGHRETQYF
CDR3 DNA: TGTGCCTGGGCTTCGGGGGGGCACCGAGAGACCCAGTACTTC

J gene: TRBJ2-7
clone size: .
D gene: TRBD1
V gene: TRBV4-1
CDR3 protein: CASSQDSGQGSYEQYF
CDR3 DNA: TGCGCCAGCAGCCAAGATAGCGGACAGGGGTCCTACGAGCAGTACTTC

J gene: TRBJ2-5
clone size: .
D gene: TRBD2
V gene: TRBV28
CDR3 protein: CASSISGRRETQYF
CDR3 DNA: TGTGCCAGCAGTATAAGCGGGAGACGAGAGACCCAGTACTTC

J gene: TRBJ2-2
clone size: .
D gene: TRBD1
V gene: TRBV19
CDR3 protein: CASRTGDGELFF
CDR3 DNA: TGTGCCAGTAGGACAGGGGACGGGGAGCTGTTTTTT

J gene: TRBJ1-5
clone size: .
D gene: TRBD1
V gene: TRBV9
CDR3 protein: CASSPGTVNQPQHF
CDR3 DNA: TGTGCCAGCAGCCCCGGGACAGTCAATCAGCCCCAGCATTTT

J gene: TRBJ2-2
clone size: .
D gene: .
V gene: TRBV6-4
CDR3 protein: CATPPQGRNTGELFF
CDR3 DNA: TGTGCCACCCCCCCGCAGGGGAGGAACACCGGGGAGCTGTTTTTT

J gene: TRBJ2-1
clone size: .
D gene: TRBD1
V gene: TRBV11-2
CDR3 protein: CASSLSTGDNEQFF
CDR3 DNA: TGTGCCAGCAGCTTGAGCACAGGGGACAATGAGCAGTTCTTC

J gene: TRBJ1-2
clone size: .
D gene: TRBD1
V gene: TRBV5-4
CDR3 protein: CASSRDRTTYGYTF
CDR3 DNA: TGTGCCAGCAGTCGGGACAGGACGACGTATGGCTACACCTTC

J gene: TRBJ1-2
clone size: .
D gene: .
V gene: TRBV7-9
CDR3 protein: CASSPGQQALYGYTF
CDR3 DNA: TGTGCCAGCAGCCCAGGGCAACAGGCGCTCTATGGCTACACCTTC

J gene: TRBJ2-5
clone size: once
D gene: TRBD1
V gene: TRBV28
CDR3 protein: CASSLTPTGRWETQYF
CDR3 DNA: TGTGCCAGCAGTTTGACCCCGACAGGGCGTTGGGAGACCCAGTACTTC

J gene: TRBJ1-1
clone size: .
D gene: .
V gene: TRBV4-3
CDR3 protein: CASSQQGGFLNTEAFF
CDR3 DNA: TGCGCCAGCAGCCAGCAAGGGGGATTTCTGAACACTGAAGCTTTCTTT

J gene: TRBJ2-2
clone size: once
D gene: TRBD2
V gene: TRBV9
CDR3 protein: CASSYRLAGGRTGELFF
CDR3 DNA: TGTGCCAGCAGTTACCGACTAGCGGGAGGCCGCACCGGGGAGCTGTTTTTT

J gene: TRBJ2-7
clone size: .
D gene: TRBD2
V gene: TRBV28
CDR3 protein: CASSFRASGTYEQYF
CDR3 DNA: TGTGCCAGCAGTTTTAGGGCTAGCGGGACCTACGAGCAGTACTTC

J gene: TRBJ2-7
clone size: .
D gene: .
V gene: TRBV5-1
CDR3 protein: CASSSGHYYEQYF
CDR3 DNA: TGCGCCAGCAGCTCGGGACACTACTACGAGCAGTACTTC

J gene: TRBJ2-3
clone size: .
D gene: TRBD2
V gene: TRBV7-2
CDR3 protein: CASSTSGLVTDTQYF
CDR3 DNA: TGTGCCAGCAGCACTAGCGGGCTGGTGACAGATACGCAGTATTTT

J gene: TRBJ2-7
clone size: .
D gene: .
V gene: TRBV28
CDR3 protein: CASTDTSYEQYF
CDR3 DNA: TGTGCCAGCACGGACACCTCCTACGAGCAGTACTTC

J gene: TRBJ1-2
clone size: .
D gene: TRBD1
V gene: TRBV15
CDR3 protein: CATSRDIAGGEYGYTF
CDR3 DNA: TGTGCCACCAGCAGAGATATCGCAGGGGGCGAGTATGGCTACACCTTC

J gene: TRBJ2-1
clone size: .
D gene: TRBD2
V gene: TRBV5-4
CDR3 protein: CASSLIGLADEQFF
CDR3 DNA: TGTGCCAGCAGCTTAATCGGACTAGCCGATGAGCAGTTCTTC

J gene: TRBJ2-7
clone size: medium-sized
D gene: TRBD2
V gene: TRBV2
CDR3 protein: CASAGTTVGEQYF
CDR3 DNA: TGTGCCAGTGCCGGGACTACGGTAGGCGAGCAGTACTTC

J gene: TRBJ1-2
clone size: .
D gene: .
V gene: TRBV12-1
CDR3 protein: CASSSGQGANYGYTF
CDR3 DNA: TGTGCCAGCAGCTCTGGACAGGGCGCTAACTATGGCTACACCTTC

J gene: TRBJ1-1
clone size: .
D gene: .
V gene: TRBV7-9
CDR3 protein: CASSFITRGNTEAFF
CDR3 DNA: TGTGCCAGCAGCTTCATTACCCGGGGGAACACTGAAGCTTTCTTT

J gene: TRBJ1-5
clone size: .
D gene: .
V gene: TRBV6-1
CDR3 protein: CASREGGGNQPQHF
CDR3 DNA: TGTGCCAGCAGGGAGGGAGGGGGTAATCAGCCCCAGCATTTT

J gene: TRBJ2-2
clone size: .
D gene: .
V gene: TRBV7-9
CDR3 protein: CASRQDSSNTGELFF
CDR3 DNA: TGTGCCAGCAGACAGGACAGCTCGAACACCGGGGAGCTGTTTTTT

J gene: TRBJ2-3
clone size: .
D gene: TRBD2
V gene: TRBV7-2
CDR3 protein: CASNKEGLPPVAQYF
CDR3 DNA: TGTGCCAGCAACAAGGAGGGACTACCCCCGGTAGCGCAGTATTTT

J gene: TRBJ2-7
clone size: .
D gene: .
V gene: TRBV19
CDR3 protein: CASSMGLRFVDEQYF
CDR3 DNA: TGTGCCAGTAGTATGGGACTGAGGTTCGTCGACGAGCAGTACTTC

J gene: TRBJ2-7
clone size: .
D gene: .
V gene: TRBV6-5
CDR3 protein: CASSPIQTYEQYF
CDR3 DNA: TGTGCCAGCAGTCCCATTCAGACTTACGAGCAGTACTTC

J gene: TRBJ2-3
clone size: .
D gene: .
V gene: TRBV21-1
CDR3 protein: CASSNDPRDRNTDTQYF
CDR3 DNA: TGTGCCAGCAGCAACGATCCCCGGGACAGAAATACAGATACGCAGTATTTT

J gene: TRBJ1-6
clone size: .
D gene: .
V gene: TRBV4-2
CDR3 protein: CASSQAVRVNSPLHF
CDR3 DNA: TGTGCCAGCAGCCAAGCAGTCAGGGTTAATTCACCCCTCCACTTT

J gene: TRBJ1-5
clone size: .
D gene: .
V gene: TRBV10-3
CDR3 protein: CAISDGRGVGRGMGPRVQPQHF
CDR3 DNA: TGTGCCATCAGTGACGGGAGAGGGGTAGGACGTGGGATGGGGCCGCGAGTGCAGCCCCAGCATTTT

J gene: TRBJ2-3
clone size: once
D gene: TRBD2
V gene: TRBV5-4
CDR3 protein: CAGRTSGSTDTQYF
CDR3 DNA: TGTGCCGGTCGGACTAGCGGGTCTACAGATACGCAGTATTTT

J gene: TRBJ2-3
clone size: .
D gene: .
V gene: TRBV2
CDR3 protein: CASSDRGSTDTQYF
CDR3 DNA: TGTGCCAGCAGTGATCGCGGCAGCACAGATACGCAGTATTTT

J gene: TRBJ1-2
clone size: .
D gene: .
V gene: TRBV4-2
CDR3 protein: CASSQDRGGAGGYTF
CDR3 DNA: TGTGCCAGCAGCCAAGATAGGGGGGGCGCGGGTGGCTACACCTTC

J gene: TRBJ2-5
clone size: .
D gene: .
V gene: TRBV13
CDR3 protein: CASSLGLTGYETQYF
CDR3 DNA: TGTGCCAGCAGCTTGGGCCTGACAGGATACGAGACCCAGTACTTC

J gene: TRBJ2-3
clone size: .
D gene: .
V gene: TRBV10-3
CDR3 protein: CAISWDRGSLAGGADTQYF
CDR3 DNA: TGTGCCATCAGTTGGGACAGGGGGTCCCTAGCGGGGGGCGCAGATACGCAGTATTTT

J gene: TRBJ2-2
clone size: .
D gene: TRBD1
V gene: TRBV12-5
CDR3 protein: CASGLAQTTGYPGELFF
CDR3 DNA: TGTGCTAGTGGTTTGGCCCAAACGACAGGGTACCCCGGGGAGCTGTTTTTT

J gene: TRBJ2-2
clone size: .
D gene: TRBD2
V gene: TRBV5-1
CDR3 protein: CASSLAAGGGTGELFF
CDR3 DNA: TGCGCCAGCAGCTTGGCCGCCGGGGGGGGCACCGGGGAGCTGTTTTTT

J gene: TRBJ2-7
clone size: .
D gene: .
V gene: TRBV11-2
CDR3 protein: CASSLAPGSTYEQYF
CDR3 DNA: TGTGCCAGCAGCTTAGCCCCGGGGTCCACCTACGAGCAGTACTTC